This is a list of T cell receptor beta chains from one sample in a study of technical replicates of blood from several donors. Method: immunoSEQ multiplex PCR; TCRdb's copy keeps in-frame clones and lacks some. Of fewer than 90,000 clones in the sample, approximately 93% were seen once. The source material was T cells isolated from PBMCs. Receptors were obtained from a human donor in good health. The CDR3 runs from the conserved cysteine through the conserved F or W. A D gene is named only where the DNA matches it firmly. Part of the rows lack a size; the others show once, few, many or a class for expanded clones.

CDR3 DNA: TGTGCCAGCAGCTTCGACAGAACCTACGAGCAGTACTTC
CDR3 protein: CASSFDRTYEQYF
clone size: once
D gene: NA
V gene: TRBV5-5
J gene: TRBJ2-7

CDR3 DNA: TGCGCCAGCACCTTTTCCGGGAGAGTCAATGAGCAGTTCTTC
CDR3 protein: CASTFSGRVNEQFF
clone size: NA
D gene: NA
V gene: TRBV5-1
J gene: TRBJ2-1

CDR3 DNA: TGTGCCAGCAGCAAAGGAGTCGGTCTAGCGGGAGTCCCCTACAATGAGCAGTTCTTC
CDR3 protein: CASSKGVGLAGVPYNEQFF
clone size: NA
D gene: NA
V gene: TRBV21-1
J gene: TRBJ2-1

CDR3 DNA: TGTGCCAGCTCACCACCCTTGGGCGCCCCGAACACCGGGGAGCTGTTTTTT
CDR3 protein: CASSPPLGAPNTGELFF
clone size: NA
D gene: NA
V gene: TRBV18
J gene: TRBJ2-2

CDR3 DNA: TGTGCCAGCATTAGAGGACAGCAAACTAACTATGGCTACACCTTC
CDR3 protein: CASIRGQQTNYGYTF
clone size: NA
D gene: NA
V gene: TRBV2
J gene: TRBJ1-2

CDR3 DNA: TGTGCCAGCAGCGCGATAGCGGGGGGGCCAGGAGAGACCCAGTACTTC
CDR3 protein: CASSAIAGGPGETQYF
clone size: NA
D gene: TRBD2
V gene: TRBV5-6
J gene: TRBJ2-5

CDR3 DNA: TGTGCCAGCAGGGGAGACTGGTGGCCTTATAATGAAAAACTGTTTTTT
CDR3 protein: CASRGDWWPYNEKLFF
clone size: NA
D gene: NA
V gene: TRBV2
J gene: TRBJ1-4

CDR3 DNA: TGCGCCAGCAGCCGCCCGGGACAGGGGGATTACTACGAGCAGTACTTC
CDR3 protein: CASSRPGQGDYYEQYF
clone size: NA
D gene: TRBD1
V gene: TRBV4-1
J gene: TRBJ2-7

CDR3 DNA: TGTGCCAGCAGCCCCAGGGGTCCAACCACAGATACGCAGTATTTT
CDR3 protein: CASSPRGPTTDTQYF
clone size: NA
D gene: NA
V gene: TRBV7-2
J gene: TRBJ2-3

CDR3 DNA: TGTGCCAGTAGTAACGAGGCGGAAAAACTGTTTTTT
CDR3 protein: CASSNEAEKLFF
clone size: NA
D gene: NA
V gene: TRBV19
J gene: TRBJ1-4

CDR3 DNA: TGTGCCAGCACCCGGGACAGCGGAGCTAACTATGGCTACACCTTC
CDR3 protein: CASTRDSGANYGYTF
clone size: NA
D gene: TRBD1
V gene: TRBV6-1
J gene: TRBJ1-2

CDR3 DNA: TGTGCCAGCTCACCACTAGGGGACAGAAGGGACGAGCAGTACTTC
CDR3 protein: CASSPLGDRRDEQYF
clone size: NA
D gene: TRBD1
V gene: TRBV18
J gene: TRBJ2-7

CDR3 DNA: TGTGCCAGCAGTTTAAGGGGTCTCAGGAGCTCCAAAAACATTCAGTACTTC
CDR3 protein: CASSLRGLRSSKNIQYF
clone size: NA
D gene: NA
V gene: TRBV28
J gene: TRBJ2-4

CDR3 DNA: TGTGCCAGCAGTGAAACTTGGACTGGGGACTCCTACGAGCAGTACTTC
CDR3 protein: CASSETWTGDSYEQYF
clone size: NA
D gene: NA
V gene: TRBV6-1
J gene: TRBJ2-7

CDR3 DNA: TGTGCCAGCAGCTTGATTTCGGGGTTAATGGAGACCCAGTACTTC
CDR3 protein: CASSLISGLMETQYF
clone size: once
D gene: NA
V gene: TRBV5-4
J gene: TRBJ2-5

CDR3 DNA: TGTGCCAGCAGTGTGGCAGGAGGATATAGCAATCAGCCCCAGCATTTT
CDR3 protein: CASSVAGGYSNQPQHF
clone size: NA
D gene: NA
V gene: TRBV6-1
J gene: TRBJ1-5

CDR3 DNA: TGTGCCAGCAGAACGCGGGACAGGGGTTACGAGCAGTACTTC
CDR3 protein: CASRTRDRGYEQYF
clone size: NA
D gene: TRBD1
V gene: TRBV28
J gene: TRBJ2-7

CDR3 DNA: TGTGCCAGCATCCCGGGCGGACAGCTCTATGGCTACACCTTC
CDR3 protein: CASIPGGQLYGYTF
clone size: once
D gene: NA
V gene: TRBV5-6
J gene: TRBJ1-2

CDR3 DNA: TGCAGTGCTAGAATGGCTTACGAGCAGTACTTC
CDR3 protein: CSARMAYEQYF
clone size: NA
D gene: NA
V gene: TRBV20-1
J gene: TRBJ2-7

CDR3 DNA: TGTGCCAGCAGCTTGGCCTTCGGGACAGGGACTAATGGCTACACCTTC
CDR3 protein: CASSLAFGTGTNGYTF
clone size: NA
D gene: TRBD1
V gene: TRBV5-4
J gene: TRBJ1-2

CDR3 DNA: TGTGCCAGCAGCGATTTAATGAGCGGGGGCTACAATGAGCAGTTCTTC
CDR3 protein: CASSDLMSGGYNEQFF
clone size: NA
D gene: TRBD2
V gene: TRBV7-9
J gene: TRBJ2-1

CDR3 DNA: TGTGCCAGCAGCGTAGTTTCAGGGTTAAAACCTAGGGTCAAAACCTATGGCTACACCTTC
CDR3 protein: CASSVVSGLKPRVKTYGYTF
clone size: once
D gene: NA
V gene: TRBV9
J gene: TRBJ1-2

CDR3 DNA: TGTGCCAGCAGTTTAACCGGGAACCATGAGCAGTTCTTC
CDR3 protein: CASSLTGNHEQFF
clone size: NA
D gene: NA
V gene: TRBV28
J gene: TRBJ2-1

CDR3 DNA: TGTGCCAGCAGCCCGGTCGACAGGGCGGACACCGGGGAGCTGTTTTTT
CDR3 protein: CASSPVDRADTGELFF
clone size: NA
D gene: TRBD1
V gene: TRBV7-7
J gene: TRBJ2-2

CDR3 DNA: TGTGCCAGCTCCGCACAGGGTCGGTCGGACACTGAAGCTTTCTTT
CDR3 protein: CASSAQGRSDTEAFF
clone size: NA
D gene: NA
V gene: TRBV18
J gene: TRBJ1-1

CDR3 DNA: TGTGCCAGCAGATTTAGCGGGGTGAAGACCCAGTACTTC
CDR3 protein: CASRFSGVKTQYF
clone size: NA
D gene: TRBD2
V gene: TRBV13
J gene: TRBJ2-5

CDR3 DNA: TGCGCCAGCAGCTGGGACACCCCTTCGGGGACCCAGTACTTC
CDR3 protein: CASSWDTPSGTQYF
clone size: NA
D gene: NA
V gene: TRBV5-1
J gene: TRBJ2-5

CDR3 DNA: TGTGCCTCTTCCGGGACAGGGCTCAATCAGCCCCAGCATTTT
CDR3 protein: CASSGTGLNQPQHF
clone size: NA
D gene: TRBD1
V gene: TRBV30
J gene: TRBJ1-5

CDR3 DNA: TGCAGTGCCACTGGAGAGACCCAGTACTTC
CDR3 protein: CSATGETQYF
clone size: once
D gene: NA
V gene: TRBV20-1
J gene: TRBJ2-5

CDR3 DNA: TGCGCCAGCAGCTTGGAGGGAGGGAAGGGGGAGCAGTTCTTC
CDR3 protein: CASSLEGGKGEQFF
clone size: NA
D gene: TRBD2
V gene: TRBV5-1
J gene: TRBJ2-1

CDR3 DNA: TGTGCCATCAGGTTAGCGGGAGAAAGCGCTGAGCAGTTCTTC
CDR3 protein: CAIRLAGESAEQFF
clone size: few
D gene: TRBD2
V gene: TRBV10-3
J gene: TRBJ2-1

CDR3 DNA: TGTGCCAGCAGCTTAGGAGGGGGAGCCGGGACAGGGCGGTTTTTT
CDR3 protein: CASSLGGGAGTGRFF
clone size: once
D gene: TRBD1
V gene: TRBV7-9
J gene: TRBJ1-4

CDR3 DNA: TGCGCCAGCAGCCCGTCGGGTGGGGAGCAGTACTTC
CDR3 protein: CASSPSGGEQYF
clone size: NA
D gene: NA
V gene: TRBV5-1
J gene: TRBJ2-7

CDR3 DNA: TGCGCCAGCAGACTAGCGGAGCTCACAGATACGCAGTATTTT
CDR3 protein: CASRLAELTDTQYF
clone size: NA
D gene: TRBD2
V gene: TRBV5-1
J gene: TRBJ2-3

CDR3 DNA: TGTGCCAGCCCCAATGGGGACAGGGGTGTTGGAGACACCGGGGAGCTGTTTTTT
CDR3 protein: CASPNGDRGVGDTGELFF
clone size: NA
D gene: TRBD1
V gene: TRBV27
J gene: TRBJ2-2

CDR3 DNA: TGTGCCAGCAGAGTTACAGGCAACTCTGGAAACACCATATATTTT
CDR3 protein: CASRVTGNSGNTIYF
clone size: NA
D gene: NA
V gene: TRBV21-1
J gene: TRBJ1-3

CDR3 DNA: TGTGCCAGCAGCGTAGAACTAGCGGGAGGGTCTAGGGGCGCCGGGGAGCTGTTTTTT
CDR3 protein: CASSVELAGGSRGAGELFF
clone size: NA
D gene: TRBD2
V gene: TRBV9
J gene: TRBJ2-2

CDR3 DNA: TGTGCCAGCAGTTTCAGAGGTTCCTACAATGAGCAGTTCTTC
CDR3 protein: CASSFRGSYNEQFF
clone size: NA
D gene: NA
V gene: TRBV27
J gene: TRBJ2-1

CDR3 DNA: TGCGCCAGCAGCTTCCAGGAAACAGAGACCCAGTACTTC
CDR3 protein: CASSFQETETQYF
clone size: NA
D gene: NA
V gene: TRBV5-1
J gene: TRBJ2-5

CDR3 DNA: TGCGCCAGCAGCAACGGGGGGGTCGACACCGGGGAGCTGTTTTTT
CDR3 protein: CASSNGGVDTGELFF
clone size: NA
D gene: TRBD2
V gene: TRBV5-1
J gene: TRBJ2-2

CDR3 DNA: TGCGCCAGCAGCATCGGACTAGCCACAGATACGCAGTATTTT
CDR3 protein: CASSIGLATDTQYF
clone size: NA
D gene: TRBD2
V gene: TRBV5-1
J gene: TRBJ2-3

CDR3 DNA: TGTGCTTGGATAGCGGGGGATACCTACAATGAGCAGTTCTTC
CDR3 protein: CAWIAGDTYNEQFF
clone size: few
D gene: TRBD2
V gene: TRBV2
J gene: TRBJ2-1

CDR3 DNA: TGTGCCAGCAGAGAACGACAGGGTGGGCCCAAAAACATTCAGTACTTC
CDR3 protein: CASRERQGGPKNIQYF
clone size: NA
D gene: TRBD1
V gene: TRBV6-1
J gene: TRBJ2-4

CDR3 DNA: TGTGCCAGTAGACCCTCCGGAGGAGCCGTATTATACGAGCAGTACTTC
CDR3 protein: CASRPSGGAVLYEQYF
clone size: NA
D gene: NA
V gene: TRBV19
J gene: TRBJ2-7

CDR3 DNA: TGTGCCTGGATCACAGCGAACACTGAAGCTTTCTTT
CDR3 protein: CAWITANTEAFF
clone size: NA
D gene: NA
V gene: TRBV30
J gene: TRBJ1-1

CDR3 DNA: TGTGCCAGCAGCTTATTACAGGCGGATTCACCCCTCCACTTT
CDR3 protein: CASSLLQADSPLHF
clone size: once
D gene: NA
V gene: TRBV13
J gene: TRBJ1-6

CDR3 DNA: NA
CDR3 protein: CASSFGQGAAVDTF
clone size: NA
D gene: NA
V gene: TRBV5-1
J gene: TRBJ1-2

CDR3 DNA: TGTGCCAGTATGGAAGGGGACAAGGGGGATGGCTACACCTTC
CDR3 protein: CASMEGDKGDGYTF
clone size: NA
D gene: NA
V gene: TRBV19
J gene: TRBJ1-2

CDR3 DNA: TGTGCCAGCAGCTTACGGGACAGGGTAACAGATACGCAGTATTTT
CDR3 protein: CASSLRDRVTDTQYF
clone size: NA
D gene: TRBD1
V gene: TRBV7-9
J gene: TRBJ2-3

CDR3 DNA: TGTGCCAGCAGCTTTATTCGTGAGCAGTTCTTC
CDR3 protein: CASSFIREQFF
clone size: NA
D gene: NA
V gene: TRBV5-6
J gene: TRBJ2-1

CDR3 DNA: TGTGCCAGCCTAGGCCGCGGCAGAACCTACGAGCAGTACTTC
CDR3 protein: CASLGRGRTYEQYF
clone size: NA
D gene: NA
V gene: TRBV5-6
J gene: TRBJ2-7

CDR3 DNA: TGCGCCAGCAGCCAAAAAGAGGCCAACACTGAAGCTTTCTTT
CDR3 protein: CASSQKEANTEAFF
clone size: NA
D gene: NA
V gene: TRBV4-1
J gene: TRBJ1-1